This T cell receptor (beta chain) appears in the sequencing data of a study of OX40 agonist ivuxolimab in advanced cancers. TCRdb's copy holds only in-frame clones and misses some; the assay was immunoSEQ multiplex PCR. The profile shows some 78,000 clones, more than 85% of them singletons. The CDR3 has 16 residues. J lost 3 bases, V lost 0 bases, and 4 bases had no gene match. Germline V gives CDR1 SGDLS, CDR2 YYNGEE. The source of this sequence is an adult with an advanced solid tumor such as melanoma, head and neck, liver or kidney cancer. The chain couples TRBV9 to TRBJ2-2, with TRBD2 matching 8 bases. The sample here was CD4+ or CD8+ T cells sorted from blood, taken in a trial of the OX40 agonist ivuxolimab. CDR3 protein: CASSVDGGGYTGELFF. The CDR3 region has the DNA TGTGCCAGCAGCGTAGATGGCGGGGGGTACACCGGGGAGCTGTTTTTT.